The present TCR beta chain was sequenced within a study of Graves' ophthalmopathy and Graves' hyperthyroidism. Study-wide results and caveats: Blood also harbored most expanded thyroid clonotypes above 0.001 frequency.

No donor had other autoimmune disease, uncontrolled infection, pregnancy or lactation. This clonotype was found many times. Antigen specificity is unknown. TCR beta CDR3 amplification used RNA transcripts. RT-PCR with HTBI primers came first, then second-round multiplex PCR. TCRdb redid the calling of the multiplex PCR reads with MiXCR, one entry per CDR3 protein. The table has around 520,000 distinct CDR3 sequences, just under 40% seen once. The trim removed 5 bases at V and 4 bases at J, leaving 9 bases unmatched. Germline V CDR1 and CDR2: MNHEY, SVGAGI. The length of the CDR3 is 15 residues. The TCR comes from an adult man with Graves' hyperthyroidism. This chain uses TRBV6-5 with TRBJ1-2, with TRBD1 identical over 8 bases. Sequencing was done on a sample of peripheral blood or thyroid tissue (not recorded which). Here the CDR3 reads CASSPRTGLGYGYTF. The DNA of the CDR3 is TGTGCCAGCAGTCCCCGGACAGGGCTGGGCTATGGCTACACCTTC.